The 19 T cell receptor beta chains in this list originate from one sample, sequenced in a study of tumor-infiltrating lymphocytes in oesophageal squamous cell carcinoma. TCRdb analysed the PCR reads with MiXCR anew, one entry per CDR3 protein. The sample has over 9,500 distinct CDR3 sequences, around half seen once. Material for sequencing was esophageal tumor tissue. The receptor set was obtained from a male donor with esophageal squamous cell carcinoma.

This clonotype occurred a few times. J is TRBJ2-5 and V is TRBV7-6; tentative D call: TRBD1 (7 bases). Per germline, CDR1 SGHVS and CDR2 FNYEAQ. The ends were cut back, 5 bases at V and 1 base at J, with 14 bases in the middle. This CDR3 has 15 residues. CDR3 coding DNA: TGTGCCAGCAGCCCCCCAGGGGGGAGCCAAGAGACCCAGTACTTC. Translation: CASSPPGGSQETQYF.

The rearrangement uses TRBV12-3 or TRBV12-4 and TRBJ1-1, with no clear D. The CDR3 contains 13 residues. V lost 3 bases and J lost 0, with 5 bases in between. Here the CDR3 DNA reads TGTGCCAGCAGTTTGACGGTGAACACTGAAGCTTTCTTT. Translation: CASSLTVNTEAFF.

The chain employs TRBV7-2 and TRBJ2-2; a possible D gene is TRBD2 (6 bases). CDR3 length: 14 amino acids. Germline V gives CDR1 SGHTA, CDR2 FQGNSA. V lost 4 bases and J lost 10, with 16 bases in between. This CDR3 is CASSYNGGGEELFF. DNA for the CDR3: TGTGCCAGCAGCTATAACGGGGGTGGAGAGGAGCTGTTTTTT.

To note about this clonotype: Since no conserved phenylalanine or tryptophan closes the CDR3, a read error is the likely cause. The DNA is omitted, as the CDR3 cannot be located on it reliably, and the CDR3 follows TCRdb's listing. The chain has TRBV12-3 or TRBV12-4 and TRBJ2-3; the tabulated D call, TRBD2, remains unverified against the DNA. The CDR3 comprises 15 residues, both ends counted. CDR3: CASSPRTSGTQYFGP.

This clonotype turned up a few times. The chain joins TRBV7-2 to TRBJ2-4, with 8 bases matching TRBD2. The CDR3 extends over 14 amino acids. Trimming at V came to 5 bases and at J to 7 bases, leaving 7 bases not matched to a gene. Germline V gene lookup returns CDR1 SGHTA and CDR2 FQGNSA. The CDR3: CASSPAGVGNIQYF. CDR3 coding DNA: TGTGCCAGCAGCCCAGCGGGAGTCGGGAACATTCAGTACTTC.

This clonotype was seen a few times. The chain recombines TRBV4-1 with TRBJ2-7, with 13 bases fitting TRBD2. Germline lookup yields CDR1 MGHRA and CDR2 YSYEKL. V was pared by 4 bases and J by 0 bases, with 9 bases of the junction left unmatched. This CDR3 is 18 amino acids long. CDR3 sequence: CASSPLGLAGKSSYEQYF. The CDR3 bases are TGCGCCAGCAGCCCTCTGGGACTAGCGGGAAAGAGCTCCTACGAGCAGTACTTC.

As for this clonotype: Germline is not matched at one junction end, which may reflect a read error. The chain links TRBV12-3 or TRBV12-4 to TRBJ2-3, with TRBD1 matching 7 bases. CDR3 length: 14 residues. CDR3 in amino acids: CASSKDRVNSPLHF. The CDR3 DNA follows: TGTGCCAGCAGCAAAGACAGGGTGAATTCACCCCTCCACTTC.

Regarding this clonotype: A much bigger clone sits one base away, suggesting this may be a read error. V usage is TRBV7-1 and J usage is TRBJ2-5; weak D call: TRBD1 (5 bases). TRBV7-1 is an open reading frame, and its role is uncertain. V was pared by 5 bases and J by 10 bases, with 23 bases between. The CDR3 covers 15 residues. This CDR3 reads CASSPLNLGVHDQYF. The CDR3 nucleotides read TGTGCCAGCAGCCCGTTAAACCTAGGGGTCCACGACCAGTACTTC.

A remark on this clonotype: One end of the junction is discordant with germline, which a read error may explain. The chain links TRBV7-9 to TRBJ1-4; D is ambiguous. The CDR3 covers 12 residues. Germline V CDR1 and CDR2: SEHNR, FQNEAQ (reference sequence). CDR3 sequence: CASRKTSEKLFF. The CDR3 coding sequence is TGTGCCAGCAGAAAGACTAGTGAAAAACTGTTTTTT.

This chain links TRBV7-6 with TRBJ2-1; D remains unclear. From germline, CDR1 is SGHVS and CDR2 FNYEAQ. The V gene lost 1 base and the J gene lost 0 bases, with 7 bases spanning the gap. The length of the CDR3 is 15 residues. The CDR3 sequence: CASSLVLGSYNEQFF. In DNA form, the CDR3 reads TGTGCCAGCAGCTTAGTTCTCGGCTCCTACAATGAGCAGTTCTTC.

The chain couples TRBV10-1 to TRBJ2-3; D is possibly TRBD2 (6 bases). Germline-derived CDR1 and CDR2 are WNHNN and SYGVQD (reference sequence). This CDR3 region has 15 residues. Trimming removed 2 bases at V and 6 bases at J, with 15 bases between. CDR3 loop: CASSEVYGSPDTQYF. DNA of the CDR3: TGCGCCAGCAGTGAGGTGTACGGGAGTCCCGATACGCAGTATTTT.

This clonotype has only a few counts. It may be a read error: a sequence one base away is much more abundant. The chain links TRBV12-3 or TRBV12-4 to TRBJ2-6; D may be TRBD1 or TRBD2 (5 bases each). The J call may be incorrect, as the DNA end agrees better with TRBJ2-7. The CDR3 has 14 amino acids. In DNA form, the CDR3 reads TGTGCCAGCCGCCACCGGGACCCCCGAGATGAGCAGTACTTC. Amino acid sequence: CASRHRDPRDEQYF.

This chain links TRBV7-8 with TRBJ2-3, with TRBD2 matching 8 bases. This CDR3 is 13 amino acids long. Germline CDR1 reads SGHVS; CDR2 reads FQNEAQ. Here the CDR3 reads CATGREGSDTQYF. CDR3 in DNA: TGTGCAACCGGACGGGAGGGGTCAGATACGCAGTATTTT.

This chain links TRBV28 with TRBJ1-2, with D hard to call. V lost 3 bases and J 8 bases, leaving 25 bases between the germline ends. Germline lookup yields CDR1 MDHEN and CDR2 SYDVKM. The length of the CDR3 is 17 residues. CDR3 nucleotide sequence: TGTGCCAGCAGTTTTTCCTTAGGACCGACTAATACGGGGGGCTACACCTTC. Encoded protein: CASSFSLGPTNTGGYTF.

This chain links TRBV12-3 or TRBV12-4 with TRBJ2-6, with D hard to call. The CDR3 totals 14 residues. V was clipped by 6 bases and J by 0 bases, with 6 bases between them. The CDR3 coding sequence is TGTGCCAGCAGGGGCCCCTCTGGGGCCAACGTCCTGACTTTC. It specifies CASRGPSGANVLTF.

This clonotype has at least ten counts. The gene calls are TRBV4-1 and TRBJ2-7, with D unclear. The CDR3 is 11 residues long. Germline CDR1 MGHRA, CDR2 YSYEKL. The V and J ends lost 5 bases and 3 bases respectively, with 5 bases between them. This CDR3 is CASSSDYEQYF. CDR3 DNA sequence: TGCGCCAGCAGCTCTGACTACGAGCAGTACTTC.

Within the sample, this clonotype is medium-sized. This chain uses TRBV7-3 with TRBJ2-2; a possible D gene is TRBD2 (6 bases). V was trimmed by 5 bases and J by 5 bases, leaving 15 bases between them. The CDR3 sequence is 15 residues long. Germline CDR1 is SGHTA and CDR2 is FQGTGA. CDR3 DNA sequence: TGTGCCAGCAGCCCCACCGTTGGGGGGACCGGGGAGCTGTTTTTT. It yields the protein CASSPTVGGTGELFF.

This clonotype was seen once. The chain recombines TRBV11-2 with TRBJ2-2, with a weak D call TRBD2 (6 bases). Trimming took 4 bases from V and 1 from J, leaving 10 bases between them. The CDR3 totals 15 residues. In germline, CDR1 is SGHAT, CDR2 FQNNGV. The CDR3 reads CASSSRDLNTGELFF. CDR3 nucleotides: TGTGCCAGCAGCTCCCGGGACTTGAACACCGGGGAGCTGTTTTTT. The variable domain in full, with the rest retrieved from reference TRBV11-2 and TRBJ2-2, is EAGVAQSPRYKIIEKRQSVAFWCNPISGHATLYWYQQILGQGPKLLIQFQNNGVVDDSQLPKDRFSAERLKGVDSTLKIQPAKLEDSAVYLCASSSRDLNTGELFFGEGSRLTVL.

This chain uses TRBV7-9 with TRBJ2-5, with D possibly being TRBD2 (5 bases). Germline loops: CDR1 SEHNR, CDR2 FQNEAQ (reference sequence). V was shortened by 5 bases and J by 5 bases, with 15 bases between the two germline ends. The CDR3 has 14 amino acids. CDR3 nucleotides: TGTGCCAGCAGCGCAGGACTCCGAAGGGAGACCCAGTACTTC. Amino acids: CASSAGLRRETQYF.